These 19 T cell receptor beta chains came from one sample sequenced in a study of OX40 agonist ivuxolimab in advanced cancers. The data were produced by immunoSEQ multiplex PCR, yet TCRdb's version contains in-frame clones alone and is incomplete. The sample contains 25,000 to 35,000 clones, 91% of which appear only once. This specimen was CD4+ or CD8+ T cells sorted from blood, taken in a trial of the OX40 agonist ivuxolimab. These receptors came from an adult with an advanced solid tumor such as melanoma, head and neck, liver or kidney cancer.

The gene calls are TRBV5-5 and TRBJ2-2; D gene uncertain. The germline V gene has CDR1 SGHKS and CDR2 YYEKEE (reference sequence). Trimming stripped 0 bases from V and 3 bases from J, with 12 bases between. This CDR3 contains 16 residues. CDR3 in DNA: TGTGCCAGCAGCTTGGGTCTCGACGGCTACACCGGGGAGCTGTTTTTT. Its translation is CASSLGLDGYTGELFF. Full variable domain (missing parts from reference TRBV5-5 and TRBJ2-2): DAGVTQSPTHLIKTRGQQVTLRCSPISGHKSVSWYQQVLGQGPQFIFQYYEKEERGRGNFPDRFSARQFPNYSSELNVNALLLGDSALYLCASSLGLDGYTGELFFGEGSRLTVL.

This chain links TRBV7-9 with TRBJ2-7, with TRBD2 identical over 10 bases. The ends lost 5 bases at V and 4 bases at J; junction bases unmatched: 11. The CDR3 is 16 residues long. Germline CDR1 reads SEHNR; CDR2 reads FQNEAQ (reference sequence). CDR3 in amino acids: CASSQVRGSGRYEQYF. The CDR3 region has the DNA TGTGCCAGCAGCCAAGTAAGGGGTAGCGGGAGGTACGAGCAGTACTTC.

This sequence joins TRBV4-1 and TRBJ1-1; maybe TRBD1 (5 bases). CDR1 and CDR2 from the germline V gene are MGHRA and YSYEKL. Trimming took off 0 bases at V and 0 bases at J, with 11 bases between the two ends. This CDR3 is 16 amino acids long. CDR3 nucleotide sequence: TGCGCCAGCAGCCAAGATCCCGGGGCCTTGAACACTGAAGCTTTCTTT. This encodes CASSQDPGALNTEAFF.

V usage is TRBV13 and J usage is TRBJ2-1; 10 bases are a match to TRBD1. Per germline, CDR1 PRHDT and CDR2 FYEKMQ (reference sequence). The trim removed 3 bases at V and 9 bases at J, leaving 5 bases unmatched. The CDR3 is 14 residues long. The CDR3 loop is CASSFDRGLPEQFF. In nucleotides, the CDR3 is TGTGCCAGCAGCTTTGACAGGGGGCTTCCTGAGCAGTTCTTC.

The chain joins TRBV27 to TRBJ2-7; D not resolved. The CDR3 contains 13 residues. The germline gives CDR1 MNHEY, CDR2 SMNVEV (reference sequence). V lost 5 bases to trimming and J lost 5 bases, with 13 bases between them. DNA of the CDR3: TGTGCCAGCAGTCCCCTGGGTAGGGACGAGCAGTACTTC. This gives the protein CASSPLGRDEQYF.

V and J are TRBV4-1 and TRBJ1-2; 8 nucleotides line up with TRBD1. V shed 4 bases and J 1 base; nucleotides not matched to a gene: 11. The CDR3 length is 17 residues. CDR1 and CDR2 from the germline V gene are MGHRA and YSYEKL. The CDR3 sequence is CASSLGQGRRDNYGYTF. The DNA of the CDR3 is TGCGCCAGCAGCCTCGGACAGGGAAGGAGGGATAACTATGGCTACACCTTC.

The CDR3 coding sequence is TGTGCCAGCAGCTTAAGGCGGGCCTCAGATACGCAGTATTTT. Amino acid sequence: CASSLRRASDTQYF. J is TRBJ2-3 and V is TRBV13, with D possibly matching TRBD2 (5 bases). The CDR3 runs to 14 residues. The germline V gene has CDR1 PRHDT and CDR2 FYEKMQ (reference sequence). V shed 2 bases and J shed 4 bases, with 10 bases lying between them. Using reference TRBV13 and TRBJ2-3 for the parts outside the CDR3, the full variable domain is AAGVIQSPRHLIKEKRETATLKCYPIPRHDTVYWYQQGPGQDPQFLISFYEKMQSDKGSIPDRFSAQQFSDYHSELNMSSLELGDSALYFCASSLRRASDTQYFGPGTRLTVL.

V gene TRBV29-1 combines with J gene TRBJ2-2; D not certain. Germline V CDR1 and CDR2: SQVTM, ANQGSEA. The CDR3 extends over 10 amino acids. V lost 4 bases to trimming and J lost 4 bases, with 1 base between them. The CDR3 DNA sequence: TGCAGCGTTGGCACCGGGGAGCTGTTTTTT. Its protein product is CSVGTGELFF.

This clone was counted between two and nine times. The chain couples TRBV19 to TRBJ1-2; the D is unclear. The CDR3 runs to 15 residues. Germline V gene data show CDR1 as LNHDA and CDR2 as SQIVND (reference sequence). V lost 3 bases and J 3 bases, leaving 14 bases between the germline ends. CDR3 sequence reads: CASSIAVDGYYGYTF. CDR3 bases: TGTGCCAGTAGTATCGCTGTGGACGGATACTATGGCTACACCTTC.

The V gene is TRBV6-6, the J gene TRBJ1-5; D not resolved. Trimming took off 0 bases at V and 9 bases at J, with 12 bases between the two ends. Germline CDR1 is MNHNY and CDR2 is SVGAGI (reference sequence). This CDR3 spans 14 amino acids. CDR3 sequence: CASSYSKGGRPQHF. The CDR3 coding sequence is TGTGCCAGCAGTTACTCGAAGGGTGGGCGGCCCCAGCATTTT.

CDR3 nucleotide sequence: TGTGCCAGCAGCCCCGGACAGGGAGACTATGGCTACACCTTC. As protein: CASSPGQGDYGYTF. The rearrangement uses TRBV5-6 and TRBJ1-2; 8 bases fit TRBD1. CDR1 SGHDT and CDR2 YYEEEE come from the germline V gene. The V and J ends lost 4 bases and 3 bases, in that order; junction bases with no gene match: 5. This CDR3 has 14 amino acids. Using reference TRBV5-6 and TRBJ1-2 for the parts outside the CDR3, the full variable domain is DAGVTQSPTHLIKTRGQQVTLRCSPKSGHDTVSWYQQALGQGPQFIFQYYEEEERQRGNFPDRFSGHQFPNYSSELNVNALLLGDSALYLCASSPGQGDYGYTFGSGTRLTVV.

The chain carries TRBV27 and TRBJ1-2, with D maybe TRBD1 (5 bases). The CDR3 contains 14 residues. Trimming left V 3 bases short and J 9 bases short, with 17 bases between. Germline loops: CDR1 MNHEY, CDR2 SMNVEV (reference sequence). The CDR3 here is CASSLNVAGNRYTF. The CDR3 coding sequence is TGTGCCAGCAGTTTGAATGTGGCAGGGAATCGCTACACCTTC.

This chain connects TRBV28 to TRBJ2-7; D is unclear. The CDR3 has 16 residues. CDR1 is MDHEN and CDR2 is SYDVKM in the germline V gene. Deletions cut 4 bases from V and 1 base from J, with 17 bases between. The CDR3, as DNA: TGTGCCAGCAGTTCGCCCCCGGACCGACCGTCCTACGAGCAGTACTTC. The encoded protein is CASSSPPDRPSYEQYF. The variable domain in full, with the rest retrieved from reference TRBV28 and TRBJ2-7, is DVKVTQSSRYLVKRTGEKVFLECVQDMDHENMFWYRQDPGLGLRLIYFSYDVKMKEKGDIPEGYSVSREKKERFSLILESASTNQTSMYLCASSSPPDRPSYEQYFGPGTRLTVT.

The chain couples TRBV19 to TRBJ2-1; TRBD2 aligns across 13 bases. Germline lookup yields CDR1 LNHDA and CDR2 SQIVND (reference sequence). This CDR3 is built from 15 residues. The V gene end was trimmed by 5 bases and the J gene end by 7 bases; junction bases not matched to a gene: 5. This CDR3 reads CASSSGLAGANEQFF. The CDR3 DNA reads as TGTGCCAGTAGTTCCGGACTAGCGGGGGCTAATGAGCAGTTCTTC.

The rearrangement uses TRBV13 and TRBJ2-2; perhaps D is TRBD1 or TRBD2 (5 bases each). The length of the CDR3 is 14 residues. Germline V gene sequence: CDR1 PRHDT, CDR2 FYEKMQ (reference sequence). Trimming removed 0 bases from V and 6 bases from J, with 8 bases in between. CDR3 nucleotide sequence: TGTGCCAGCAGCTTAGGCTTGGGGGCCGGGGAGCTGTTTTTT. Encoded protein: CASSLGLGAGELFF.

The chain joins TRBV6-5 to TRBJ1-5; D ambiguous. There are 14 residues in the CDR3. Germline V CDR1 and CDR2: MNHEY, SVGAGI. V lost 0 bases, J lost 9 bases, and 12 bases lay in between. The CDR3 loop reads CASSYSKGGRPQHF. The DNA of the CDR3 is TGTGCCAGCAGTTACTCGAAGGGTGGGCGGCCCCAGCATTTT.

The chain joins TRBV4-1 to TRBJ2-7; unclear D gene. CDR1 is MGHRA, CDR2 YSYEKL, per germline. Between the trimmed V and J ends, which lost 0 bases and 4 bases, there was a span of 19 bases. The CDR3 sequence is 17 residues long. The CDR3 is CASSQESAPKARYEQYF. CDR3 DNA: TGCGCCAGCAGCCAAGAATCGGCCCCGAAGGCCAGGTACGAGCAGTACTTC.

CDR3 DNA: TGTGCCATCAGTGAGTCCGGGCAGGGAGGGGGCAATCAGCCCCAGCATTTT. Amino acids: CAISESGQGGGNQPQHF. The rearrangement joins TRBV10-3 to TRBJ1-5, with D maybe TRBD1 (5 bases). CDR1 and CDR2 (germline): ENHRY, SYGVKD. The V end was cut by 0 bases, the J end by 2 bases, with 14 bases between. The CDR3 consists of 17 residues.

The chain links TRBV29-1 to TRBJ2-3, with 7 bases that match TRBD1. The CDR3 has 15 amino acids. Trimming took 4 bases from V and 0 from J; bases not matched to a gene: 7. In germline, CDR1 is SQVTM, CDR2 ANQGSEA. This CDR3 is CSVVKGAISTDTQYF. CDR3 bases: TGCAGCGTTGTCAAGGGGGCGATTAGCACAGATACGCAGTATTTT.